These T cell receptor beta chains were read from a single sample in a study of shared clonotypes between healthy human individuals. Generated by immunoSEQ multiplex PCR, the TCRdb table keeps only in-frame clones and is missing some. The sample records about 1.4 million clones, 95% to 97% being singletons. The sequencing input was naive CD4+ T cells sorted from blood. Receptors were obtained from a man between 25 and 39 years old in good health. Both conserved end residues are part of each CDR3. A D gene is named only where the DNA matches it firmly. Clone size, where shown, is once, few, many, or a class for clones that have expanded.

j_call	clone_size	v_call	d_call	cdr3_nt	cdr3_aa
TRBJ2-7	once	TRBV6-5	TRBD2	TGTGCCAGCAGACAGCGGACTAGCGGGAGCGGGGAGTACTTC	CASRQRTSGSGEYF
TRBJ1-5	-	TRBV28	-	TGTGCCAGCAGTTTACGGCCGGGTCAGCCCCAGCATTTT	CASSLRPGQPQHF
TRBJ2-7	-	TRBV5-5	-	TGTGCCAGCCGGGAGTCTTCTTCCAGTGAGTACTTC	CASRESSSSEYF
TRBJ2-7	-	TRBV10-3	TRBD2	TGTGCCATCAGTGCGCGATCGGGACTAGCGGAGAAGTACGAGCAGTACTTC	CAISARSGLAEKYEQYF
TRBJ2-7	-	TRBV29-1	-	TGCAGCGTTGAAAAGGGAGTAGGGACCTACGAGCAGTACTTC	CSVEKGVGTYEQYF
TRBJ2-7	-	TRBV9	-	TGTGCCAGCAGCGTAGATTCCGGGAAGGGCTACGAGCAGTACTTC	CASSVDSGKGYEQYF
TRBJ2-2	-	TRBV14	-	TGTGCCAGCAGCCAAGTTTTTGGCAGTTTTAACACCGGGGAGCTGTTTTTT	CASSQVFGSFNTGELFF
TRBJ2-6	-	TRBV6-6	TRBD1	TGTGCCAGCAGCGGGACAGGGGTTGGGGCCAACGTCCTGACTTTC	CASSGTGVGANVLTF
TRBJ2-7	-	TRBV4-3	-	TGCGCCAGCAGCCAAGCCCCTGGGGTCTCCTACGAGCAGTACTTC	CASSQAPGVSYEQYF
TRBJ2-2	-	TRBV7-2	-	TGTGCCAGCAGCATTATCCCCACCGGGGAGCTGTTTTTT	CASSIIPTGELFF
TRBJ1-2	-	TRBV5-1	-	TGCGCCAGCAGCTTGGGGGTTAACTATGGCTACACCTTC	CASSLGVNYGYTF
TRBJ2-1	-	TRBV10-1	-	TGCGCCAGCAGTGCAGGACTGGGTTCCTACAATGAGCAGTTCTTC	CASSAGLGSYNEQFF
TRBJ2-2	-	TRBV6-5	TRBD1	TGTGCCAGCAGATACAGGGGCTACACCGGGGAGCTGTTTTTT	CASRYRGYTGELFF
TRBJ1-5	-	TRBV19	-	TGTGCCAGTAGTCCATTTTACCCGACTCAGTGGGACCAGCATTTT	CASSPFYPTQWDQHF
TRBJ1-5	-	TRBV4-1	-	TGCGCCAGCAGCCAGGGTCCCACAGGGATGCTTAGCAATCAGCCCCAGCATTTT	CASSQGPTGMLSNQPQHF